This T cell receptor (beta chain) is drawn from a study of T cells after yellow fever vaccination. Study-wide results and limits: Most primary-vaccination clones reappeared after the booster (approximately 95% CD4, around 88% CD8).

This clonotype has a handful of counts. V dropped 10 bases and J dropped 4; count of bases not matched to a gene: 13. The CDR3 consists of 17 residues. CDR1 is SGHAT, CDR2 FQNNGV, per germline. TCRdb redid the calling of the 5' RACE reads with MiXCR, one entry per CDR3 protein. The sample lists approximately 10,000 distinct CDR3 sequences, around 5.8% seen once, with less than 0.95% in the top ten. V gene TRBV11-2 combines with J gene TRBJ2-1, with 13 bases that match TRBD2. The sequence was collected from a man aged 30-40 years who received the YFV17D yellow fever vaccine. The starting material was PBMCs, either bulk or a sorted T-cell subset (CD4+, CD8+, memory, or dextramer-sorted; not recorded which), obtained on the day of the yellow fever booster vaccination. The CDR3 loop is CATGTSGVEKGYNEQFF. CDR3 in DNA: TGTGCCACCGGGACTAGCGGGGTTGAAAAAGGATACAATGAGCAGTTCTTC.